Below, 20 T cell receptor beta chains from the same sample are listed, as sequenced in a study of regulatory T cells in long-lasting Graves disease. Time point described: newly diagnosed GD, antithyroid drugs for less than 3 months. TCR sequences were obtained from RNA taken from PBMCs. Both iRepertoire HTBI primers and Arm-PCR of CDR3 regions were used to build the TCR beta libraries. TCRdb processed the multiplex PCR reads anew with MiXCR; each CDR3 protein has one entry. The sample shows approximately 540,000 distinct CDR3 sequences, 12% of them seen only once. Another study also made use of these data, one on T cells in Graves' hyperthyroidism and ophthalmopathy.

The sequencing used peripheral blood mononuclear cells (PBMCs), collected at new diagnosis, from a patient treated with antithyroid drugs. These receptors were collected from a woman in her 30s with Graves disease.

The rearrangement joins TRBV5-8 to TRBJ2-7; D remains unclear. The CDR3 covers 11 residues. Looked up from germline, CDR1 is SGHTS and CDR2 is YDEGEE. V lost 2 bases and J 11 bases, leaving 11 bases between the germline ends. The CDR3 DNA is TGTGCCAGCAGCTTAAATCGGGTCAAGTACTTC. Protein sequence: CASSLNRVKYF.

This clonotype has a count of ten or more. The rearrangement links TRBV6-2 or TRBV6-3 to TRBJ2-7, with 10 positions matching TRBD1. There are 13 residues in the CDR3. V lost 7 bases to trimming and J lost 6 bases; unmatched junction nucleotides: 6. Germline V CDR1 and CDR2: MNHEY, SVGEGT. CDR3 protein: CASTRTGGTEQYF. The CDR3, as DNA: TGTGCCAGCACCAGGACAGGGGGGACCGAGCAGTACTTC.

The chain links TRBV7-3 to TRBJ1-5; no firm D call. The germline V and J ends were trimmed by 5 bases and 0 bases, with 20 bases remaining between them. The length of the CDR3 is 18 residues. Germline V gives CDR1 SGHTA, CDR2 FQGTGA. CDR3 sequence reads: CASSPNLERQFSNQPQHF. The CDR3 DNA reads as TGTGCCAGCAGCCCCAACCTTGAGCGGCAGTTTAGCAATCAGCCCCAGCATTTT. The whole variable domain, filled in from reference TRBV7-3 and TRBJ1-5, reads GAGVSQTPSNKVTEKGKYVELRCDPISGHTALYWYRQSLGQGPEFLIYFQGTGAADDSGLPNDRFFAVRPEGSVSTLKIQRTERGDSAVYLCASSPNLERQFSNQPQHFGDGTRLSIL.

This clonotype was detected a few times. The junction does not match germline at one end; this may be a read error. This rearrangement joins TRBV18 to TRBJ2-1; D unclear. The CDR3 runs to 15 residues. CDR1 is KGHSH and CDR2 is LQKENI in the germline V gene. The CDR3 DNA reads TGTGCCAACTCACGTAGAGAGACCTCCTACAATGAGCAGTTCTTC. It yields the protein CANSRRETSYNEQFF.

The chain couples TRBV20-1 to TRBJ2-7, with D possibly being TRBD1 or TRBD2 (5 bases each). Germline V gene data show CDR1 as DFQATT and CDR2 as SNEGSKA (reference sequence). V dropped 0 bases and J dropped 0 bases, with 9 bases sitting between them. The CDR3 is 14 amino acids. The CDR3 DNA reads TGCAGTGCTAGAGATGGGGGACCCTCCTACGAGCAGTACTTC. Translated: CSARDGGPSYEQYF.

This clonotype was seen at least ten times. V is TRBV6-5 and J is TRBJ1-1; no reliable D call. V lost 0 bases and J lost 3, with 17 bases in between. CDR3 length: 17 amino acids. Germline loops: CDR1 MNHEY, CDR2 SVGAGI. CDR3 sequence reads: CASSYSAGWGVDTEAFF. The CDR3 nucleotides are TGTGCCAGCAGTTACTCAGCGGGGTGGGGAGTGGACACTGAAGCTTTCTTT.

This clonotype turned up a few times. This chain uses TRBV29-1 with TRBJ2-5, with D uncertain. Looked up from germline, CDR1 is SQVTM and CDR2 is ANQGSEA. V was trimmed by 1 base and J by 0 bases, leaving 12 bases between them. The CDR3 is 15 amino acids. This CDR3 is CSVEVAGWYQETQYF. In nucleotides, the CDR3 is TGCAGCGTTGAAGTGGCAGGATGGTACCAAGAGACCCAGTACTTC.

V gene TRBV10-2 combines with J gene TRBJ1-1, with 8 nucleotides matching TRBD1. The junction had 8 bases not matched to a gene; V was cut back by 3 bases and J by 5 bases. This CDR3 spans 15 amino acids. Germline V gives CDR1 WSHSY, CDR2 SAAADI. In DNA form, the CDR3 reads TGCGCCAGCAGTGACAGGGGGCGGAGGAGGACTGAAGCTTTCTTT. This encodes CASSDRGRRRTEAFF.

The CDR3 sequence: CASRETGLTTEAFF. The CDR3 nucleotides are TGTGCCAGCAGAGAGACAGGGCTAACCACTGAAGCTTTCTTT. The genes are TRBV7-9 and TRBJ1-1; 7 bases align to TRBD1. Germline CDR1 and CDR2: SEHNR and FQNEAQ (reference sequence). The CDR3 is 14 residues long. The trim removed 6 bases at V and 4 bases at J, leaving 8 bases unmatched.

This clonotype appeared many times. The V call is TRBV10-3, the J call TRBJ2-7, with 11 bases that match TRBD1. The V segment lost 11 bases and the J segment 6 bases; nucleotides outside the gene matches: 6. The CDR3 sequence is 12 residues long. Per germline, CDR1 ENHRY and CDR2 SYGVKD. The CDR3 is CAVAGTGGEQYF. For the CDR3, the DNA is TGTGCCGTCGCCGGGACAGGGGGCGAGCAGTACTTC.

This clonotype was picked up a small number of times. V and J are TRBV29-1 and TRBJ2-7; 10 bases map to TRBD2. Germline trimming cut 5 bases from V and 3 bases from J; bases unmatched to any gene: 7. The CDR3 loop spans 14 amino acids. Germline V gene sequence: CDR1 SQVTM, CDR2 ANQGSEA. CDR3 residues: CSVRPSGGIYEQYF. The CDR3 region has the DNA TGCAGCGTTCGGCCTAGCGGGGGTATCTACGAGCAGTACTTC.

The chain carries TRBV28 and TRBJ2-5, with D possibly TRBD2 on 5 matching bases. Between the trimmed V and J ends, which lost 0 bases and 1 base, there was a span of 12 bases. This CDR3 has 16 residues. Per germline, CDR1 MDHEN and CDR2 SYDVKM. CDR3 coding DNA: TGTGCCAGCAGTTTATGGGCCAGAAGCGGCCAAGAGACCCAGTACTTC. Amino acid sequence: CASSLWARSGQETQYF.

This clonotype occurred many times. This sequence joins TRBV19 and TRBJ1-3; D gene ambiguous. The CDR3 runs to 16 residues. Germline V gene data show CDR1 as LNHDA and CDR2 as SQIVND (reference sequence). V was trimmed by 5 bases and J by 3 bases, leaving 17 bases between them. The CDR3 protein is CASSPRGGLRGNTIYF. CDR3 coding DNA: TGTGCCAGTAGTCCCCGTGGAGGACTCCGTGGAAACACCATATATTTT.

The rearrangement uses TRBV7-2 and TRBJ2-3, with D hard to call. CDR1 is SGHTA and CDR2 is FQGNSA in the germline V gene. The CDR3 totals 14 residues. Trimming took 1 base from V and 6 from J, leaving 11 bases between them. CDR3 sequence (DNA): TGTGCCAGCAGCTTAGAGGTTTCCTTGGATACGCAGTATTTT. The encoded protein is CASSLEVSLDTQYF. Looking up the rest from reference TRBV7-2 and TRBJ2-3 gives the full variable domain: GAGVSQSPSNKVTEKGKDVELRCDPISGHTALYWYRQSLGQGLEFLIYFQGNSAPDKSGLPSDRFSAERTGGSVSTLTIQRTQQEDSAVYLCASSLEVSLDTQYFGPGTRLTVL.

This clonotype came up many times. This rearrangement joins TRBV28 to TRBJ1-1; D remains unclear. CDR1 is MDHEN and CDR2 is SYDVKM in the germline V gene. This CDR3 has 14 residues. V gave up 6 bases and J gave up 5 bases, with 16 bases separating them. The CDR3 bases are TGTGCCAGCAGCCCGCCCCGACGTAGGACTGAAGCTTTCTTT. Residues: CASSPPRRRTEAFF.

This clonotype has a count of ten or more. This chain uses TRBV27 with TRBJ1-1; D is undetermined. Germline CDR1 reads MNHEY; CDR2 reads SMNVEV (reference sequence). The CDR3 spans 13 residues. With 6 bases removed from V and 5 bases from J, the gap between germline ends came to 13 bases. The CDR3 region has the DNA TGTGCCAGCAGCCTGGCCGGATCGACTGAAGCTTTCTTT. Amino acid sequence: CASSLAGSTEAFF.

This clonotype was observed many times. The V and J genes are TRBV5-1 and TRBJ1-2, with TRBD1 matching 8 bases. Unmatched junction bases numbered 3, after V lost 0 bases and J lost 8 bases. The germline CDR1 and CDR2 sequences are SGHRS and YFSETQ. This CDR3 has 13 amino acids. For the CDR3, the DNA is TGCGCCAGCAGCTTGGACAGGGGGGCCGGCTACACCTTC. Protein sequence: CASSLDRGAGYTF.

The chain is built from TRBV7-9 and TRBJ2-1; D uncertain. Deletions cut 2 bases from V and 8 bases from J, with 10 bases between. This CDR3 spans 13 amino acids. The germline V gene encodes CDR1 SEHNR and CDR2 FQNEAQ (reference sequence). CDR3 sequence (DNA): TGTGCCAGCAGCTTACCTCTATCCGATGAGCAGTTCTTC. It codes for CASSLPLSDEQFF.

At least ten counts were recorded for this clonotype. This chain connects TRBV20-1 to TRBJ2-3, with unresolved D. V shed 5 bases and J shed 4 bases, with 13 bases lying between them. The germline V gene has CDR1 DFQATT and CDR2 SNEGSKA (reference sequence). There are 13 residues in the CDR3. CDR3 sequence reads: CSAPTELADTQYF. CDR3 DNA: TGCAGTGCTCCGACTGAGTTGGCAGATACGCAGTATTTT.

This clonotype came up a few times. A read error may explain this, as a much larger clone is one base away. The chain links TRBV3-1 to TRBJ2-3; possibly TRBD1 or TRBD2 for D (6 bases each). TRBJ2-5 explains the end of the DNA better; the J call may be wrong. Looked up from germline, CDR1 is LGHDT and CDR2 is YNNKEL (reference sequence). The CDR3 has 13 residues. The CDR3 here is CASSPGGPETQYF. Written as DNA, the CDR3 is TGTGCCAGCAGCCCCGGGGGCCCGGAGACCCAGTACTTC.